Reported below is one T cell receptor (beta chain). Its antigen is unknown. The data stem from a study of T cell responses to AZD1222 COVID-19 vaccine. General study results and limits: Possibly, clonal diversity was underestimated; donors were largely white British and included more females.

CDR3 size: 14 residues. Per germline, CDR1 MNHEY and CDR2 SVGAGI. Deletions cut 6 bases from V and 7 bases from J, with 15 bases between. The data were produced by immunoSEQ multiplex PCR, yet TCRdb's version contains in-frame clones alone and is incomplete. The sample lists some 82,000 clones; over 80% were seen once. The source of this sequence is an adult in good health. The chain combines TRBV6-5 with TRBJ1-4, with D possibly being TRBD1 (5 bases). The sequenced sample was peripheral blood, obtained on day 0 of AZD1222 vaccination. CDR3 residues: CASRSIGTGEKLFF. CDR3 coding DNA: TGTGCCAGCAGGTCGATCGGGACTGGTGAAAAACTGTTTTTT.